This T cell receptor (beta chain) was recorded in a study of blood T cell repertoires in COVID-19. Looking at the study overall: Specimens from acute and convalescent COVID-19 originated in the United States, Italy and Spain. PBMCs, B-cell-depleted T cells, or T cells provided the cDNA or gDNA that made up the material.

The junction had 5 bases not matched to a gene; V was cut back by 6 bases and J by 6 bases. The CDR3 has 13 amino acids. CDR1 and CDR2 from the germline V gene are SGHAT and FQNNGV. Study processing details: It was from reference gene primer amplification that nucleated cell counts were estimated. Profiling relied on immunoSEQ multiplex PCR, and the TCRdb table lists in-frame clones only, not all of them. V, J and clone size derive from that table, while D and trimming were established from the DNA sequence. The repertoire holds roughly 230,000 clones, with 65% to 90% as singletons. Patients from Seattle were sampled longitudinally, starting during active infection.

The sequence was collected from a man in his fifties or sixties with COVID-19, enrolled during active disease. The sample consisted of peripheral blood. V is TRBV11-2 and J is TRBJ1-5; the match to TRBD1 covers 7 bases. The CDR3 region is CASSTRGPQPQHF. In DNA, the CDR3 is TGTGCCAGCAGTACGAGGGGGCCTCAGCCCCAGCATTTT.